Sequencing of this TCR beta chain was carried out in a study of monozygotic twins with inflammatory bowel disease. Study-wide points: No separation of different T cell subtypes was possible. Healthy co-twins had higher TCRbeta inverse Simpson diversity than their IBD twins.

Added by template switching were UMIs that each held a 6-nucleotide sample barcode. TCRdb re-analyzed the 5' RACE reads; it lists each CDR3 protein once, without DNA. Across 300,000 to 400,000 distinct CDR3 sequences, the top ten clones capture 2.5% to 3% of the sample. This CDR3 comprises 15 residues. Of note for this clonotype: Its antigen is as yet unknown.

This TCR derives from a human donor with ulcerative colitis or Crohn's disease, or a healthy co-twin of an affected twin (not recorded which). The specimen was blood. The chain uses TRBV12-3 or TRBV12-4 and TRBJ2-1; as DNA is missing, the TRBD1 call by TCRdb cannot be tested. CDR3 region: CASSGDRVLPNEQFF.